These T cell receptor beta chains were read from a single sample in a study of T cells in Graves' hyperthyroidism and ophthalmopathy. MiXCR was run by TCRdb on the multiplex PCR reads, yielding one entry per CDR3 protein. The sample consists of about 480,000 distinct CDR3 sequences, roughly an eighth of them appearing once. The sample taken for sequencing was blood. The receptors come from a woman aged 18-29 years with Graves' hyperthyroidism. CDR3s include the opening cysteine and the closing phenylalanine or tryptophan. D genes are given only for firm matches. Size values are once, few and many counts, or a class for expanded clones, and some rows have none.

J gene,clone size,D gene,V gene,CDR3 DNA,CDR3 protein
TRBJ1-3,few,TRBD1,TRBV6-1,TGTGCCAGCAGTATACAGGGGGCGGGAAACACCATATATTTT,CASSIQGAGNTIYF
TRBJ1-1,NA,NA,TRBV25-1,TGTGCCAGCAGGGGGGGGGGATGGGGCACTGAAGCTTTCTTT,CASRGGGWGTEAFF
TRBJ2-1,many,NA,TRBV6-5,TGTGCCAGCAGTTACTCGTACCTAGCCGATGAGCAGTTCTTC,CASSYSYLADEQFF
TRBJ2-1,NA,TRBD2,TRBV11-2,TGTGCCAGCAGCTCTACCCTAGGACTAGCGGGAAGCTACAATGAGCAGTTCTTC,CASSSTLGLAGSYNEQFF
TRBJ2-3,many,NA,TRBV7-8,TGTGCCAGCAGCTTAGCAGGCGGGGCTGGAACAGATACGCAGTATTTT,CASSLAGGAGTDTQYF
TRBJ2-1,many,NA,TRBV11-2,TGTGCCAGCAGTCCCGCCCGGAGCAAGGTTAGCTCCTACAATGAGCAGTTCTTC,CASSPARSKVSSYNEQFF
TRBJ1-5,many,TRBD1,TRBV12-3/TRBV12-4,TGTGCCAGCAGGACCGGGACAGGGCCAGGGCCCCAGCATTTT,CASRTGTGPGPQHF
TRBJ1-5,many,NA,TRBV2,TGTGCCACCAACCTCTCAGGGGAAGATCAGCCCCAGCATTTT,CATNLSGEDQPQHF
TRBJ2-3,NA,NA,TRBV7-2,TGTGCCAGCAGCCCCCGAGGGAGGAGCGCAGATACGCAGTATTTT,CASSPRGRSADTQYF
TRBJ2-1,many,TRBD2,TRBV6-2/TRBV6-3,TGTGCCAGCAGCCCAAAATTACTAGCGGGAGGGGAGGACAATGAGCAGTTCTTC,CASSPKLLAGGEDNEQFF
TRBJ1-5,NA,NA,TRBV24-1,TGTGCCACCAGTGCCAACCCCCGGGACACCCTCAAGTTTCGGCCCCAGCATTTT,CATSANPRDTLKFRPQHF
TRBJ1-3,NA,TRBD1,TRBV19,TGTGCCAGTAGTACTGACAGGGATACAAACACCATATATTTT,CASSTDRDTNTIYF
TRBJ1-2,many,NA,TRBV10-3,TGTGCCATCAGTGAGTCGCGTGGGACGGAAGGCTACACCTTC,CAISESRGTEGYTF
TRBJ2-4,NA,NA,TRBV19,TGTGCCAGTAGGGGGGCCAAAAACATTCAGTACTTC,CASRGAKNIQYF
TRBJ2-7,NA,TRBD2,TRBV12-3/TRBV12-4,TGTGCCAGCAGTGTCGGGACTAGCGGGACGATCCCGGAGCAGTACTTC,CASSVGTSGTIPEQYF
TRBJ1-1,many,NA,TRBV20-1,TGCAGTGCTAGACGCGGTCCGGAAGCTTTCTTT,CSARRGPEAFF
TRBJ1-2,many,NA,TRBV5-5,TGTGCCAGCAGCTCCTTGGGGGTCGGCTATGGCTACACCTTC,CASSSLGVGYGYTF
TRBJ1-5,many,TRBD1,TRBV11-2,TGTGCCAGCAGCTCCCCGACAGGGGCGTATAGCAATCAGCCCCAGCATTTT,CASSSPTGAYSNQPQHF
TRBJ2-1,NA,NA,TRBV9,TGTGCCAGCAGCGCCTTTGGGACGGAAGAGACCCAGTTCTTC,CASSAFGTEETQFF
TRBJ2-7,NA,TRBD1,TRBV27,TGTGCCAGCAGTGAATCCGGGACAGGGGATCGCGAGCAGTACTTC,CASSESGTGDREQYF
TRBJ1-1,many,NA,TRBV5-1,TGCGCCAGCAGCTCGGGCTTTACAGGGAACACTGAAGCTTTCTTT,CASSSGFTGNTEAFF
TRBJ2-1,few,NA,TRBV5-1,TGCGCCAGCAGCTTTAACGCCCCCCGCGATGAGCAGTTCTTC,CASSFNAPRDEQFF
TRBJ1-5,NA,NA,TRBV6-1,TGTGCCAGCAGCCCTCCAGGGGACCAGCCCCAGCATTTT,CASSPPGDQPQHF
TRBJ2-5,many,NA,TRBV9,TGTGCCAGCAGCGTAGCAGGGCGGGAAGAGACCCAGTACTTC,CASSVAGREETQYF
TRBJ1-5,NA,TRBD1,TRBV9,TGTGCCAGCAGCGCCGACGGGACAGGTATCAATCAGCCCCAGCATTTT,CASSADGTGINQPQHF
TRBJ1-1,NA,NA,TRBV12-3/TRBV12-4,TGTGCCAGCAGTCCGCAAAACTACGGCGCTGAAGCTTTCTTT,CASSPQNYGAEAFF
TRBJ2-3,NA,TRBD2,TRBV10-3,TGTGCCATCAGCCTGGGACTAAGCACAGATACGCAGTATTTT,CAISLGLSTDTQYF
TRBJ1-6,NA,NA,TRBV7-9,TGTGCCAGCAGCTTAACGGGATACGGAACGATCGACTTT,CASSLTGYGTIDF
TRBJ2-1,NA,NA,TRBV4-1,TGCGCCAGCAGCCAATCCAGGGACTACAATGAGCAGTTCTTC,CASSQSRDYNEQFF
TRBJ1-4,NA,TRBD1,TRBV19,TGTGCCAGTAGTATCCCGACAGGGGGCACAGAAAAACTGTTTTTT,CASSIPTGGTEKLFF
TRBJ2-5,many,TRBD2,TRBV3-1,TGTGCCAGCAGCCAACCAGGACTAGCGGGAGCGGAGACCCAGTACTTC,CASSQPGLAGAETQYF
TRBJ2-2,NA,NA,TRBV19,TGTGCCAGTAGCACTACGGGACGGAGGTTGAAGACCGGGAAGCTGTTTTTT,CASSTTGRRLKTGKLFF
TRBJ2-2,NA,NA,TRBV30,TGTGCCTGGACTTCCCTAGCAACGAACACCGGGGAGCTGTTTTTT,CAWTSLATNTGELFF
TRBJ2-4,few,NA,TRBV5-1,TGCGCCAGCAGTCGTAACCAAAACATTCAGTACTTC,CASSRNQNIQYF
TRBJ1-2,many,NA,TRBV15,TGTGCCACCAGCGCCAGCCGCAACTATGGCTACACCTTC,CATSASRNYGYTF
TRBJ1-1,many,NA,TRBV18,TGTGCCAGCTCACCATGGGACAACCTAAACACTGAAGCTTTCTTT,CASSPWDNLNTEAFF
TRBJ2-5,many,NA,TRBV18,TGTGCCAGCTCACCACGATTCGAGGGGCGCTTGGAAGAGACCCAGTACTTC,CASSPRFEGRLEETQYF
TRBJ2-1,NA,NA,TRBV12-3/TRBV12-4,TGTGCCAGCAGTGCCCTCTGGCGGGGGCAGTTCTTC,CASSALWRGQFF
TRBJ2-7,many,NA,TRBV30,TGTGCCTGGAGATTCGGGGTCGCCTACGAGCAGTACTTC,CAWRFGVAYEQYF
TRBJ1-3,many,TRBD1,TRBV30,TGTGCCTGGAGGGACAGGAGCTCTGGAAACACCATATATTTT,CAWRDRSSGNTIYF
TRBJ1-3,few,NA,TRBV19,TGTGCCAGCTCCCCGGGTTCTGGAAACACCATATATTTT,CASSPGSGNTIYF
TRBJ1-5,many,NA,TRBV12-3/TRBV12-4,TGTGCCAGCAGCAAACTCAGTCGGCCCCAGCATTTT,CASSKLSRPQHF
TRBJ2-3,few,NA,TRBV5-1,TGCGCCAGCCTGGACTATAGCGGCAGCACAGATACGCAGTATTTT,CASLDYSGSTDTQYF
TRBJ1-2,NA,NA,TRBV6-1,TGTGCCAGCAGTGACCCCCGTGGTGAACAGGGAAAGGGCTACACCTTC,CASSDPRGEQGKGYTF
TRBJ1-4,many,TRBD1,TRBV24-1,TGTGCCACCAGTGATGCAGGACAGGGGGATGAAAAACTGTTTTTT,CATSDAGQGDEKLFF
TRBJ2-5,few,NA,TRBV4-1,TGCGCCAGCAGCCAGGAACCGGGACCACACCAAGAGACCCAGTACTTC,CASSQEPGPHQETQYF
TRBJ2-5,NA,TRBD1,TRBV7-2,TGTGCCAGCAGCACCCTGACAGGGGTCACCGGGGAGACCCAGTACTTC,CASSTLTGVTGETQYF
TRBJ2-5,many,NA,TRBV5-8,TGTGCCAGCAGCTTCGCATCAGGGGGGGGGGAGACCCAGTACTTC,CASSFASGGGETQYF
TRBJ1-1,NA,TRBD1,TRBV20-1,TGCAGTGCTAGTGGGACAGGGGGCTACACTGAAGCTTTCTTT,CSASGTGGYTEAFF
TRBJ1-4,many,TRBD1,TRBV18,TGTGCCAGCTCACTACAGGGGGCTACAACTAATGAAAAACTGTTTTTT,CASSLQGATTNEKLFF